This T cell receptor (beta chain) was captured in a study of cytomegalovirus exposure and HLA in healthy donors. 13 Jbeta primers and 60 Vbeta primers were used for the PCR. TCRdb's table, derived via immunoSEQ multiplex PCR, lists solely in-frame clones and lacks some. Among around 180,000 clones listed, around 83% were seen once. Whole-study findings and limits: It was 164 TCR beta chains that were listed as cytomegalovirus-associated. V- and J-gene trimming in TCR beta was tied to a missense DCLRE1C variant by an analysis performed later.

Regarding this clone: The antigen is not known.

The CDR3 spans 19 residues. Trimming at V came to 5 bases and at J to 1 base, leaving 13 bases not matched to a gene. The germline gives CDR1 SEHNR, CDR2 FQNEAQ (reference sequence). The source is a woman aged 40 to 50 in good health and CMV-seronegative. The rearrangement joins TRBV7-9 to TRBJ2-3, with 12 bases matching TRBD2. Sequencing used PBMCs. For the CDR3, the DNA is TGTGCCAGCAGCCAAGCGCCTAGCGGGAGGGCCTTTGGCACAGATACGCAGTATTTT. Protein product: CASSQAPSGRAFGTDTQYF.